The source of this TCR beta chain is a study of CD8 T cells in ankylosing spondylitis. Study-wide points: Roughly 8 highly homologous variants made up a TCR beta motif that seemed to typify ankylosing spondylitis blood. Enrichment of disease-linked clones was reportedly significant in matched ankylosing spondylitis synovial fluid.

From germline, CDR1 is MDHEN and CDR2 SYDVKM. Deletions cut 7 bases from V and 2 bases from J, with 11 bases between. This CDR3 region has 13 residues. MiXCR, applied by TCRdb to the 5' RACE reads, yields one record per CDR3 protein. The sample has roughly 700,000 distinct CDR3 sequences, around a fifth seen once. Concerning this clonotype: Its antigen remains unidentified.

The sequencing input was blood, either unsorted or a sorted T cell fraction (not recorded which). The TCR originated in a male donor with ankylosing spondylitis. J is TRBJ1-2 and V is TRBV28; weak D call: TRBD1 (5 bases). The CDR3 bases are TGTGCCAGCACCTTGGGGGGAAACTATGGCTACACCTTC. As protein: CASTLGGNYGYTF.